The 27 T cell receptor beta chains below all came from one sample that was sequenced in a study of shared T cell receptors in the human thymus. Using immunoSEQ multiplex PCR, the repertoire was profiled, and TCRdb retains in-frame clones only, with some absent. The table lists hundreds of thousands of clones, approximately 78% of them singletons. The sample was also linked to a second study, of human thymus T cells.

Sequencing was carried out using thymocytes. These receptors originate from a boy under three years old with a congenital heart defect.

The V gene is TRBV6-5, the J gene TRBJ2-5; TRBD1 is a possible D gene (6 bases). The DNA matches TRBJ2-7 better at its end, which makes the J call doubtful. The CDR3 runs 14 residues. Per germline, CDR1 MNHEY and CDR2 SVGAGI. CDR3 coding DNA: TGTGCCAGCAGTTACGAGGCAGGGGCCCACGAGCAGTACTTC. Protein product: CASSYEAGAHEQYF.

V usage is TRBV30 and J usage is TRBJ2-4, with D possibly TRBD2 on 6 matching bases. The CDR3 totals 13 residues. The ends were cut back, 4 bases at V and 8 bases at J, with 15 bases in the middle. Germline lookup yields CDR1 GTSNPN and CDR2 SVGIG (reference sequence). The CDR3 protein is CAWNVGREDIQYF. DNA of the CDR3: TGTGCCTGGAACGTCGGCAGGGAGGACATTCAGTACTTC.

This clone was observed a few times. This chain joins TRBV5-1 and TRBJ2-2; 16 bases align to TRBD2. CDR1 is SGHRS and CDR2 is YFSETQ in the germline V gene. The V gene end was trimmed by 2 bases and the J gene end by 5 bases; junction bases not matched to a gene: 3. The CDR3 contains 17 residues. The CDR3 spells CASSFGTSGRATGELFF. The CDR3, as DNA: TGCGCCAGCAGCTTCGGGACTAGCGGGAGGGCAACCGGGGAGCTGTTTTTT.

The CDR3: CASSLGASPDRLYEQYF. The CDR3 DNA is TGTGCCAGCAGCTTAGGCGCCTCTCCGGACAGGCTGTACGAGCAGTACTTC. The V call is TRBV13, the J call TRBJ2-7, with 7 bases lining up with TRBD1. Germline trimming cut 0 bases from V and 4 bases from J; bases unmatched to any gene: 12. CDR1 and CDR2 (germline): PRHDT, FYEKMQ (reference sequence). The CDR3 is made up of 17 amino acids. Looking up the rest from reference TRBV13 and TRBJ2-7 gives the full variable domain: AAGVIQSPRHLIKEKRETATLKCYPIPRHDTVYWYQQGPGQDPQFLISFYEKMQSDKGSIPDRFSAQQFSDYHSELNMSSLELGDSALYFCASSLGASPDRLYEQYFGPGTRLTVT.

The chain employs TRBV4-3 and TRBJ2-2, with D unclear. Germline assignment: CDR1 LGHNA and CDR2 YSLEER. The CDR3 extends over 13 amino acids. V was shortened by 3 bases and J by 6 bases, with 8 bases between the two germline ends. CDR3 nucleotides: TGCGCCAGCAGCCAGGCTGTTGCCGGGGAGCTGTTTTTT. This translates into CASSQAVAGELFF.

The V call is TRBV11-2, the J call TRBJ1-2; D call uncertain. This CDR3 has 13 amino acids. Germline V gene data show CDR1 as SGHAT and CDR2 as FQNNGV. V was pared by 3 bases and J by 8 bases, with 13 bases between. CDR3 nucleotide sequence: TGTGCCAGCAGCTTTACGTTCCTAGTAGGCTACACCTTC. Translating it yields CASSFTFLVGYTF.

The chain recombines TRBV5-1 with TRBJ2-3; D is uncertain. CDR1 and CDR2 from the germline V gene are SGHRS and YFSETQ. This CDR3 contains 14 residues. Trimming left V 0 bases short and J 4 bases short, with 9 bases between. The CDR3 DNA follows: TGCGCCAGCAGCTTGGCCCTGTTCCCAGATACGCAGTATTTT. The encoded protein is CASSLALFPDTQYF.

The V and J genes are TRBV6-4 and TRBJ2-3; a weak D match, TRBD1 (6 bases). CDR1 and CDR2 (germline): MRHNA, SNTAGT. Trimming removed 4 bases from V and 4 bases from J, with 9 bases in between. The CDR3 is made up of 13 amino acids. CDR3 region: CASSVKGADTQYF. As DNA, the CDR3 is TGTGCCAGCAGTGTGAAGGGGGCAGATACGCAGTATTTT.

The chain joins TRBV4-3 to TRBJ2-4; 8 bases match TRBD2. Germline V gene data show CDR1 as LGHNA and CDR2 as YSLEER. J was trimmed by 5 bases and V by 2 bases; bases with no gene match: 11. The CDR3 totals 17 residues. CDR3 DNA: TGCGCCAGCAGCCAAAGGCTGAGCGGGAGCAACGAAAACATTCAGTACTTC. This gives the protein CASSQRLSGSNENIQYF.

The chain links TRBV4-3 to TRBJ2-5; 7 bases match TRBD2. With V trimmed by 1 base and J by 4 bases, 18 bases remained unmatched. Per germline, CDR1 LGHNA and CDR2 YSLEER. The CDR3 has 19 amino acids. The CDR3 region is CASSQGGEGAAPPRETQYF. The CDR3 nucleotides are TGCGCCAGCAGCCAAGGAGGGGAGGGTGCCGCCCCCCCGCGAGAGACCCAGTACTTC.

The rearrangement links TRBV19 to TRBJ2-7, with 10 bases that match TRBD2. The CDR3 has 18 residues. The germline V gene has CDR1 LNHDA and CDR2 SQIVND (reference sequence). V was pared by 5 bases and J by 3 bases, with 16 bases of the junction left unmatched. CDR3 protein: CASSAAGTSEPVYYEQYF. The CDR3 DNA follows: TGTGCCAGTAGTGCAGCCGGGACTAGCGAGCCCGTTTACTACGAGCAGTACTTC.

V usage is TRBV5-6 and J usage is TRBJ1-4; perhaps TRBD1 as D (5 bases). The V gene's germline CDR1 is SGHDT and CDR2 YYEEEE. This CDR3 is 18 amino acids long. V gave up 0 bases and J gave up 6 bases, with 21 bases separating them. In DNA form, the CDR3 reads TGTGCCAGCAGCTTGGCCGGAGACTTAGGGGATAAGGATGAAAAACTGTTTTTT. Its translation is CASSLAGDLGDKDEKLFF.

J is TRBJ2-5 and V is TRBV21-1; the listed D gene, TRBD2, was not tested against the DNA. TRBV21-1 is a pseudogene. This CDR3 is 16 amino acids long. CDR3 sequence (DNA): TGTGCCAGCAGCAAAAGCTGGACTTGGCTTCAAGAGACCCAGTACTTC. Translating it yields CASSKSWTWLQETQYF.

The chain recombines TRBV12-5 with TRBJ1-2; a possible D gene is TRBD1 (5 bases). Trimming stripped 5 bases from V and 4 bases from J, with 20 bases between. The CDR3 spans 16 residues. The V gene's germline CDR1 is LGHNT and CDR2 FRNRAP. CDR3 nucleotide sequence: TGTGCTAGTGGTCGACTGGGCCCAGGGCCGATCTATGGCTACACCTTC. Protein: CASGRLGPGPIYGYTF.

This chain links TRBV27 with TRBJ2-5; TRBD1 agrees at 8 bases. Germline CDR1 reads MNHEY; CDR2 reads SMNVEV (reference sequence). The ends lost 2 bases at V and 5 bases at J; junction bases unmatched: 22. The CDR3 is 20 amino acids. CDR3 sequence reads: CASSLPDGQGSSLMNETQYF. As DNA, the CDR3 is TGTGCCAGCAGTTTACCGGACGGACAGGGATCCTCCTTGATGAATGAGACCCAGTACTTC.

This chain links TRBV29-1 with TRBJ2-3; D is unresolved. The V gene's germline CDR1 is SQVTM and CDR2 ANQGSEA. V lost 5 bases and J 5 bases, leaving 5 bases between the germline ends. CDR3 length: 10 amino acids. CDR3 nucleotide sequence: TGCAGCGTTTTAGTAGATACGCAGTATTTT. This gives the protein CSVLVDTQYF.

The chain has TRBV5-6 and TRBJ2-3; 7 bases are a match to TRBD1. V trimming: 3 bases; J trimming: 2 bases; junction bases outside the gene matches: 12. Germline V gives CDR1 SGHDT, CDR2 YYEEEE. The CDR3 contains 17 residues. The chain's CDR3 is CASSWPTGTENTDTQYF. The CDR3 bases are TGTGCCAGCAGCTGGCCCACCGGGACAGAGAACACAGATACGCAGTATTTT.

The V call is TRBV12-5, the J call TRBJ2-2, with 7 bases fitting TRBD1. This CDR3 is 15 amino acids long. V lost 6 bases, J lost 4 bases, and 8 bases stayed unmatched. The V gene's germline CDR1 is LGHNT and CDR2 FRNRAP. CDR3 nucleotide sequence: TGTGCTAGTGGGCCCGGTAGACAGGGCACCGGGGAGCTGTTTTTT. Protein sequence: CASGPGRQGTGELFF.

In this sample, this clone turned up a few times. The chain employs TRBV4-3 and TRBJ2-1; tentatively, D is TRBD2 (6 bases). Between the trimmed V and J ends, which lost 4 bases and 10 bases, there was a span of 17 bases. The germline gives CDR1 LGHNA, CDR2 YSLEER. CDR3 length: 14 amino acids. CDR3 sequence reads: CASSPLGRNSEQFF. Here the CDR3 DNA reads TGCGCCAGCAGCCCCTTGGGGAGGAACAGCGAGCAGTTCTTC.

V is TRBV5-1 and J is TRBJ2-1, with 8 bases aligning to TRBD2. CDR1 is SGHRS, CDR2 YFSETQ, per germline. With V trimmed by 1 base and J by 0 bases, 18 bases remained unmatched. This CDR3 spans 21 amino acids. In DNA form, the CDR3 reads TGCGCCAGCAGCTTGAGGCCGTGCCTGGCGGGAGGATTAAGCTCCTACAATGAGCAGTTCTTC. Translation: CASSLRPCLAGGLSSYNEQFF.

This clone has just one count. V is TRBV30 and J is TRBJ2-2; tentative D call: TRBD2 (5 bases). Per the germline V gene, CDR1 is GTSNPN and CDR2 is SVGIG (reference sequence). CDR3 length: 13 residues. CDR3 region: CARVAGTTGELFF. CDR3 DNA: TGTGCAAGGGTGGCGGGTACCACCGGGGAGCTGTTTTTT.

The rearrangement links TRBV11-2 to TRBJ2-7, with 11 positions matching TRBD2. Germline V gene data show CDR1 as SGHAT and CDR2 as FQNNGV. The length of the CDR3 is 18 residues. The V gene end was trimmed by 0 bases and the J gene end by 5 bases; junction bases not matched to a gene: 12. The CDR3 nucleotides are TGTGCCAGCAGCTTAGATAGGGTAGCGGGAGGGTTTAGCGACGAGCAGTACTTC. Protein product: CASSLDRVAGGFSDEQYF.

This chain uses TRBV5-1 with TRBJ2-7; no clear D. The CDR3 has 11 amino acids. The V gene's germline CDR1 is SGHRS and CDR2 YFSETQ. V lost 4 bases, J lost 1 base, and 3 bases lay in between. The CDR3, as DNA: TGCGCCAGCAGCGTATCCTACGAGCAGTACTTC. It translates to CASSVSYEQYF. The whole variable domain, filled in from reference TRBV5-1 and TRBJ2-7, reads KAGVTQTPRYLIKTRGQQVTLSCSPISGHRSVSWYQQTPGQGLQFLFEYFSETQRNKGNFPGRFSGRQFSNSRSEMNVSTLELGDSALYLCASSVSYEQYFGPGTRLTVT.

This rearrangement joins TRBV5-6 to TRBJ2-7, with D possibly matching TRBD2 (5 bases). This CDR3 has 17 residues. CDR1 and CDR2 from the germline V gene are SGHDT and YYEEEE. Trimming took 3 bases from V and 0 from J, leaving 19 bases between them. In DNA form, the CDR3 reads TGTGCCAGCAGCTCTAACCGGTCGGGGATAGGCTCCTACGAGCAGTACTTC. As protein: CASSSNRSGIGSYEQYF. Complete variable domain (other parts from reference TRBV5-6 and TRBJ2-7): DAGVTQSPTHLIKTRGQQVTLRCSPKSGHDTVSWYQQALGQGPQFIFQYYEEEERQRGNFPDRFSGHQFPNYSSELNVNALLLGDSALYLCASSSNRSGIGSYEQYFGPGTRLTVT.

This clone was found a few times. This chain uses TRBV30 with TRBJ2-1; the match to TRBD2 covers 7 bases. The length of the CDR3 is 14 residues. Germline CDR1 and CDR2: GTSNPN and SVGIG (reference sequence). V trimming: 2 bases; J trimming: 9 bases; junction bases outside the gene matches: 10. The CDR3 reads CAWSSSATGGEQFF. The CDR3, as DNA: TGTGCCTGGAGTAGTAGCGCGACGGGGGGTGAGCAGTTCTTC.

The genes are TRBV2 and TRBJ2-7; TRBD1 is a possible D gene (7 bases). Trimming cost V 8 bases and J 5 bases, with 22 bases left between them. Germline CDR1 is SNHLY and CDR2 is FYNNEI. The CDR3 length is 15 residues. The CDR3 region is CASVMIDREEDEQYF. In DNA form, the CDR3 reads TGTGCCAGCGTCATGATCGACAGGGAGGAGGACGAGCAGTACTTC. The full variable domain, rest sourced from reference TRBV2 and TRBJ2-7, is EPEVTQTPSHQVTQMGQEVILRCVPISNHLYFYWYRQILGQKVEFLVSFYNNEISEKSEIFDDQFSVERPDGSNFTLKIRSTKLEDSAMYFCASVMIDREEDEQYFGPGTRLTVT.

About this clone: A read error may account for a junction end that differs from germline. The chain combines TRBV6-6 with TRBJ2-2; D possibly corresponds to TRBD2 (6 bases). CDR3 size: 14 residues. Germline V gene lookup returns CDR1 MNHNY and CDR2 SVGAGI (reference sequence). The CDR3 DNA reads TGTGCCAGCAAGGGCGGGACGAAAACCGGGGAGCTGTTTTTT. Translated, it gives CASKGGTKTGELFF.